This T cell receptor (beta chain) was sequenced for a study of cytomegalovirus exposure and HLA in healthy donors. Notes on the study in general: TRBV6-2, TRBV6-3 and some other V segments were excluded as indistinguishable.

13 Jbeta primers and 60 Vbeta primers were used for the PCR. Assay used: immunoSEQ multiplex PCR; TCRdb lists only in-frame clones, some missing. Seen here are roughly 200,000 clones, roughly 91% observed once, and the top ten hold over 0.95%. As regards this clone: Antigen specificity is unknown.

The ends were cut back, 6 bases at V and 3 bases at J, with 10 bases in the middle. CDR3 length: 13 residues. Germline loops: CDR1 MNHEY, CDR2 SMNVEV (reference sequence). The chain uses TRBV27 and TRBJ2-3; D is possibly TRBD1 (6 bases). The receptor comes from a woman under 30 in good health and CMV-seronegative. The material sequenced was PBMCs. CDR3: CASRGAGTDTQYF. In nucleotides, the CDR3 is TGTGCCAGCAGGGGGGCAGGAACAGATACGCAGTATTTT.